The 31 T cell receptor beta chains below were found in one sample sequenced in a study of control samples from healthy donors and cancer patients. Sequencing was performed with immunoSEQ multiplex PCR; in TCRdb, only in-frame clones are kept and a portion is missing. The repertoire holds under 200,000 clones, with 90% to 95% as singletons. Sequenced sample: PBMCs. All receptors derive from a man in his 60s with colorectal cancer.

CDR3 sequence: CASSLGTDYSNQPQHF. CDR3 bases: TGTGCCAGCAGCTTAGGAACAGACTATAGCAATCAGCCCCAGCATTTT. The chain has TRBV7-9 and TRBJ1-5; D is undetermined. The CDR3 extends over 16 amino acids. V was cut by 1 base and J by 0 bases, with 10 bases left in between. Germline lookup yields CDR1 SEHNR and CDR2 FQNEAQ (reference sequence).

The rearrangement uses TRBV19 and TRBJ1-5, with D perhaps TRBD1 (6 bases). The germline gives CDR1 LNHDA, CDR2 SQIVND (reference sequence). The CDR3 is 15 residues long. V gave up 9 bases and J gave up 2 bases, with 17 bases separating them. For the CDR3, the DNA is TGTGCCAGCTCAAGGAGGGGGGTCGGCAATCAGCCCCAGCATTTT. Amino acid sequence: CASSRRGVGNQPQHF.

Here the CDR3 DNA reads TGTGCCAGCAGTGAAGGGGACGGCTCTCGACCCCAGCATTTT. This translates into CASSEGDGSRPQHF. The chain recombines TRBV6-1 with TRBJ1-5; D possibly corresponds to TRBD1 (5 bases). V dropped 1 base and J dropped 10 bases, with 14 bases sitting between them. Germline-derived CDR1 and CDR2 are MNHNS and SASEGT. CDR3 length: 14 residues.

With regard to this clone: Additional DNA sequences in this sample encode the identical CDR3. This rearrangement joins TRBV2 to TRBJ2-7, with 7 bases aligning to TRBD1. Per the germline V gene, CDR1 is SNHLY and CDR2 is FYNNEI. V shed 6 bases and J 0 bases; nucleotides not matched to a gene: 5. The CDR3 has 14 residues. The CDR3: CASRTGSSSYEQYF. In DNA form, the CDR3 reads TGTGCCAGCAGGACAGGGTCTAGCTCCTACGAGCAGTACTTC.

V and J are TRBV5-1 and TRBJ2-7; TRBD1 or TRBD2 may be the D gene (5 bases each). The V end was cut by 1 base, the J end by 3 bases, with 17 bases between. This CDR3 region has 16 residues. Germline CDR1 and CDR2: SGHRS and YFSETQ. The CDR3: CASSLNLQGSVYEQYF. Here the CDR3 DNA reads TGCGCCAGCAGCTTGAACCTCCAGGGTAGCGTCTACGAGCAGTACTTC. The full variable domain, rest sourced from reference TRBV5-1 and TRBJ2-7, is KAGVTQTPRYLIKTRGQQVTLSCSPISGHRSVSWYQQTPGQGLQFLFEYFSETQRNKGNFPGRFSGRQFSNSRSEMNVSTLELGDSALYLCASSLNLQGSVYEQYFGPGTRLTVT.

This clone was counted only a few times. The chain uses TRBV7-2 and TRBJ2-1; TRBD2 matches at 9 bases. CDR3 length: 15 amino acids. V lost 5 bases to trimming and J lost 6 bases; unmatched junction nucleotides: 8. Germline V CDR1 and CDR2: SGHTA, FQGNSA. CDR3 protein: CASSPGLALSNEQFF. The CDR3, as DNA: TGTGCCAGCAGCCCGGGACTAGCCCTTTCCAATGAGCAGTTCTTC. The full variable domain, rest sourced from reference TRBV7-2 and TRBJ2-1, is GAGVSQSPSNKVTEKGKDVELRCDPISGHTALYWYRQSLGQGLEFLIYFQGNSAPDKSGLPSDRFSAERTGGSVSTLTIQRTQQEDSAVYLCASSPGLALSNEQFFGPGTRLTVL.

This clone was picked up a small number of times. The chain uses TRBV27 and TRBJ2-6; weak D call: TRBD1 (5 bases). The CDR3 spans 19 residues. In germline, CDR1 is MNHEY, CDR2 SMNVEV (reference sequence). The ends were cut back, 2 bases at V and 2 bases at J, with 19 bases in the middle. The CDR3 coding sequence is TGTGCCAGCAGTTTAACTTCGGCAGGGTTGACTGCTGGGGCCAACGTCCTGACTTTC. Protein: CASSLTSAGLTAGANVLTF.

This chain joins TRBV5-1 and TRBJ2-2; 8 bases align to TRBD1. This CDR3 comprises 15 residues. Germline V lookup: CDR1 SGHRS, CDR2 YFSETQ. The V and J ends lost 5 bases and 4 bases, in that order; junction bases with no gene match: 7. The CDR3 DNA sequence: TGCGCCAGCAGTGGCTGGACAGGGAGCACCGGGGAGCTGTTTTTT. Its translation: CASSGWTGSTGELFF.

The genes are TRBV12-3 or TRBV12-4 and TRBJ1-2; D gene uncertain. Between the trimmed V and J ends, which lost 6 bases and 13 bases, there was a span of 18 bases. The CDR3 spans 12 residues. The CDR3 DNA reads TGTGCCAGCAGCAGGAACTACGGGGAAGTCACCTTC. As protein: CASSRNYGEVTF.

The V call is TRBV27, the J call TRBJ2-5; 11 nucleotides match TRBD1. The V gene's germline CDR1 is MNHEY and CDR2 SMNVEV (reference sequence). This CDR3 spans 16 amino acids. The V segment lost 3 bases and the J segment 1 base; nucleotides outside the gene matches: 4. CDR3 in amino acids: CASSLPGTGGQETQYF. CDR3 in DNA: TGTGCCAGCAGTTTGCCTGGGACAGGGGGCCAAGAGACCCAGTACTTC.

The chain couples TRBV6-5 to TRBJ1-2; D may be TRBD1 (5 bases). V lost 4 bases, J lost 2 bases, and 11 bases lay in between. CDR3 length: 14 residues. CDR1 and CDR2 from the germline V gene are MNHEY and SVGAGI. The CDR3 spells CASSWDRQNYGYTF. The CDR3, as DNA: TGTGCCAGCAGTTGGGACCGACAAAACTATGGCTACACCTTC.

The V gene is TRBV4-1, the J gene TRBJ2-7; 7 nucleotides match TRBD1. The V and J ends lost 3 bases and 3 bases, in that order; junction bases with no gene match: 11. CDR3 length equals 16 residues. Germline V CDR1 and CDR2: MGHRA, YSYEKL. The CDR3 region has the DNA TGCGCCAGCAGCCATACCCCCGGGACAGCGATCTACGAGCAGTACTTC. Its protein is CASSHTPGTAIYEQYF.

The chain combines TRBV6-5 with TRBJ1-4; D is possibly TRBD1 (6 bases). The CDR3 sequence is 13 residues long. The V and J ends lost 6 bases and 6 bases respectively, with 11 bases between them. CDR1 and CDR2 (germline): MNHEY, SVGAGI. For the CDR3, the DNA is TGTGCCAGCAGAAAAGGGGGGGATGAAAAACTGTTTTTT. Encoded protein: CASRKGGDEKLFF.

The CDR3, as DNA: TGTGCCAGCAGCTTAGCCCCTAGCGGGGGGGCCAAAGATACGCAGTATTTT. This codes for CASSLAPSGGAKDTQYF. This chain links TRBV7-6 with TRBJ2-3; 12 bases agree with TRBD2. The CDR3 runs to 17 residues. The junction had 6 bases not matched to a gene; V was cut back by 0 bases and J by 5 bases. The V gene's germline CDR1 is SGHVS and CDR2 FNYEAQ.

The CDR3 loop reads CAWSADRGNLAFF. CDR3 sequence (DNA): TGTGCCTGGAGTGCGGACAGGGGTAACTTAGCTTTCTTT. The J gene is TRBJ1-1, the V gene TRBV30; 9 bases are shared with TRBD1. The CDR3 has 13 amino acids. Germline V gives CDR1 GTSNPN, CDR2 SVGIG (reference sequence). Unmatched junction bases numbered 7, after V lost 1 base and J lost 10 bases. Full variable domain (missing parts from reference TRBV30 and TRBJ1-1): SQTIHQWPATLVQPVGSPLSLECTVEGTSNPNLYWYRQAAGRGLQLLFYSVGIGQISSEVPQNLSASRPQDRQFILSSKKLLLSDSGFYLCAWSADRGNLAFFGQGTRLTVV.

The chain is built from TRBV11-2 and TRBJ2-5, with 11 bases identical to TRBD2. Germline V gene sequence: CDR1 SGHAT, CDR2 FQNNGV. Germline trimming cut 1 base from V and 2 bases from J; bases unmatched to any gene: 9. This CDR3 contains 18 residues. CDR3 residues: CASSLGLTSGGLQETQYF. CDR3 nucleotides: TGTGCCAGCAGCTTAGGTCTCACTAGCGGGGGCCTACAAGAGACCCAGTACTTC.

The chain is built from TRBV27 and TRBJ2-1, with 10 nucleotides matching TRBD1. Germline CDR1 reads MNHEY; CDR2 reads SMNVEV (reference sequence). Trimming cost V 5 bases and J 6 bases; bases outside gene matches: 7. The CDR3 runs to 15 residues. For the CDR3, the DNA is TGTGCCAGCAGTCCAGGGACAGGGGCCCTCAATGAGCAGTTCTTC. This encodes CASSPGTGALNEQFF.

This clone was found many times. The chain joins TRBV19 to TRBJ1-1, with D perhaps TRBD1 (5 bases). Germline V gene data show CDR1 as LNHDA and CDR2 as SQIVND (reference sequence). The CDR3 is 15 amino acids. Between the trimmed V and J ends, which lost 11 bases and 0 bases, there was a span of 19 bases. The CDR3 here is CAARRGEGVNTEAFF. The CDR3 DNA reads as TGTGCCGCACGTCGGGGGGAAGGGGTGAACACTGAAGCTTTCTTT.

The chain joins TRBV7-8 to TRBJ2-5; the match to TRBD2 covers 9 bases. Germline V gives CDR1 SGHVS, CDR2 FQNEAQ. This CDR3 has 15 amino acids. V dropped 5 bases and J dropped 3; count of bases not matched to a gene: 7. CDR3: CASSVNRLAEETQYF. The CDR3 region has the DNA TGTGCCAGCAGCGTAAACAGACTAGCGGAAGAGACCCAGTACTTC.

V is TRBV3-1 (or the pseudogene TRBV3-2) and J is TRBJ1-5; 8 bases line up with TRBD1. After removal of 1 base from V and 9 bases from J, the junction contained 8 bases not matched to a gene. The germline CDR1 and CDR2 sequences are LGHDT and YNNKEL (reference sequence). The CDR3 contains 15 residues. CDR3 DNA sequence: TGTGCCAGCAGCCAAGGATCACAGGGGGGTAGGCCCCAGCATTTT. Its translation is CASSQGSQGGRPQHF.

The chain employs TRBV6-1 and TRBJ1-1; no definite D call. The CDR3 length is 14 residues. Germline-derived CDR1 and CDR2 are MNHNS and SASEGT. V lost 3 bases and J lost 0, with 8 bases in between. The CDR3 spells CASSDLMMNTEAFF. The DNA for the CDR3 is TGTGCCAGCAGTGACCTTATGATGAACACTGAAGCTTTCTTT.

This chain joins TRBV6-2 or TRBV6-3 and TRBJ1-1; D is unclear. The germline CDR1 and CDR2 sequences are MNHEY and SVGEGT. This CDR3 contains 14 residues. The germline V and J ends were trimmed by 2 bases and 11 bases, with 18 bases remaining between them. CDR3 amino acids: CASSYSSGSSAAFF. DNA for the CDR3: TGTGCCAGCAGTTACAGTTCTGGGAGTAGCGCGGCTTTCTTT.

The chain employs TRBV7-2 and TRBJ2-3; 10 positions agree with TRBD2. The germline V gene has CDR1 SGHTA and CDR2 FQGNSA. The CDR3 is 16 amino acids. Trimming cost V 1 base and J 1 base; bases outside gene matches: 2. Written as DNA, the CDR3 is TGTGCCAGCAGCTTAGTTCTAGCGGGGGGCACAGATACGCAGTATTTT. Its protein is CASSLVLAGGTDTQYF.

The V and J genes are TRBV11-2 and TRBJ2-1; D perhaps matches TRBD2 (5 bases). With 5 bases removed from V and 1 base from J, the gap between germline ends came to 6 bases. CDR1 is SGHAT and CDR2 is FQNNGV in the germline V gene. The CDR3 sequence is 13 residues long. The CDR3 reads CASSRESYNEQFF. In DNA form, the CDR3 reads TGTGCCAGCAGCCGGGAATCCTACAATGAGCAGTTCTTC.

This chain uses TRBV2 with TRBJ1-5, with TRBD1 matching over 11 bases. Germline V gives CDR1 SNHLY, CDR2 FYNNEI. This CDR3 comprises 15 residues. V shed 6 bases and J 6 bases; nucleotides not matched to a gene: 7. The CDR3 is CASRKGTGGAQPQHF. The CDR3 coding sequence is TGTGCCAGCAGGAAGGGGACAGGGGGGGCTCAGCCCCAGCATTTT.

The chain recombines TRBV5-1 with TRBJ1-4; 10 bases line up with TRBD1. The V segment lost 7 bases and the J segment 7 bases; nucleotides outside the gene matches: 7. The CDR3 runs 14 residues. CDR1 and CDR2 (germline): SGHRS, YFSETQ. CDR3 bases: TGCGCCAGCGCCTTGGGGACAGGGGCTGAAAAACTGTTTTTT. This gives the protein CASALGTGAEKLFF. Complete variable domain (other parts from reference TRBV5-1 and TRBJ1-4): KAGVTQTPRYLIKTRGQQVTLSCSPISGHRSVSWYQQTPGQGLQFLFEYFSETQRNKGNFPGRFSGRQFSNSRSEMNVSTLELGDSALYLCASALGTGAEKLFFGSGTQLSVL.

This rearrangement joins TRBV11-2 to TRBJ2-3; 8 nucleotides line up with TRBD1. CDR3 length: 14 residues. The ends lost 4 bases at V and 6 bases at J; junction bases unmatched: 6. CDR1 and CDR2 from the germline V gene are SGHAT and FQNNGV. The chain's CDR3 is CASSSLRGRDTQYF. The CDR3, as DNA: TGTGCCAGCAGCTCCCTCAGGGGGCGGGATACGCAGTATTTT. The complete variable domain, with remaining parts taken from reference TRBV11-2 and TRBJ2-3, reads EAGVAQSPRYKIIEKRQSVAFWCNPISGHATLYWYQQILGQGPKLLIQFQNNGVVDDSQLPKDRFSAERLKGVDSTLKIQPAKLEDSAVYLCASSSLRGRDTQYFGPGTRLTVL.

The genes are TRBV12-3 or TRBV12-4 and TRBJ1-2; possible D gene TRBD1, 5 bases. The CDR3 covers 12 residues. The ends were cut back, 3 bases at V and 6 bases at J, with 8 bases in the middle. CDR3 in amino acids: CASSFLGDGYTF. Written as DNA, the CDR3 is TGTGCCAGCAGTTTTCTAGGGGATGGCTACACCTTC.

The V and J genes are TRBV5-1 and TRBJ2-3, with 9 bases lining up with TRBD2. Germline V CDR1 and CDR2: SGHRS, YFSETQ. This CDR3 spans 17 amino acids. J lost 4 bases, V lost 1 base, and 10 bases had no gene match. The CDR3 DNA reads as TGCGCCAGCAGCTTGTGGGGACAAGCGGGGGGCGCAGATACGCAGTATTTT. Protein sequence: CASSLWGQAGGADTQYF.

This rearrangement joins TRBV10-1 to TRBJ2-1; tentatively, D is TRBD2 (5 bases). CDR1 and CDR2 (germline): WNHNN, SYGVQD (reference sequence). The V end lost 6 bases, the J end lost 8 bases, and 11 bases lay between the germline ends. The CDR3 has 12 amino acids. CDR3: CASSVGEHEQFF. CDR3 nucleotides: TGCGCCAGCAGCGTCGGGGAACATGAGCAGTTCTTC.

The CDR3 spells CATSRGAGGDGNQPQHF. The CDR3 DNA reads TGTGCCACGTCACGGGGGGCGGGAGGGGACGGCAATCAGCCCCAGCATTTT. The J gene is TRBJ1-5, the V gene TRBV2; perhaps TRBD1 as D (6 bases). The CDR3 sequence is 17 residues long. The germline gives CDR1 SNHLY, CDR2 FYNNEI. V lost 10 bases, J lost 2 bases, and 24 bases lay in between. The full variable domain, with the rest looked up from reference TRBV2 and TRBJ1-5, is EPEVTQTPSHQVTQMGQEVILRCVPISNHLYFYWYRQILGQKVEFLVSFYNNEISEKSEIFDDQFSVERPDGSNFTLKIRSTKLEDSAMYFCATSRGAGGDGNQPQHFGDGTRLSIL.